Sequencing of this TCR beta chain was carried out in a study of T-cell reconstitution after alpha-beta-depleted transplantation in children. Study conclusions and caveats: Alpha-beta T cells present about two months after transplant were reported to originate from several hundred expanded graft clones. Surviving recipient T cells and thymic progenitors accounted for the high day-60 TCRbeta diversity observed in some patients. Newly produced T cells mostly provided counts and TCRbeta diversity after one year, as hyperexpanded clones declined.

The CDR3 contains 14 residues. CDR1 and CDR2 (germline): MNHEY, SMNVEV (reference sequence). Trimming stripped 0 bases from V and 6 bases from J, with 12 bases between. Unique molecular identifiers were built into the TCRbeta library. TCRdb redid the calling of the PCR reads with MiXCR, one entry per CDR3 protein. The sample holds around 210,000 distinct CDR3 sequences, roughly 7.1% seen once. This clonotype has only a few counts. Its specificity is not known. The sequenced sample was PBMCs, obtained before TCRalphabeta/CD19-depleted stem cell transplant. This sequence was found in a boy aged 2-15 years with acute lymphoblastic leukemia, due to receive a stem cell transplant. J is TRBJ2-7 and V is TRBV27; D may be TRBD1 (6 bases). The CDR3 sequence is CASSLSRGLGEQYF. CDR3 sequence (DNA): TGTGCCAGCAGTTTATCCAGGGGCCTAGGCGAGCAGTACTTC.